Only one count was recorded for the clone carrying this T cell receptor beta chain. These data are taken from a study of technical replicates of blood from a few donors. The CDR3 contains 13 residues. CDR1 and CDR2 from the germline V gene are LGHNT and FRNRAP. V lost 5 bases and J lost 5, with 12 bases in between. The repertoire was sequenced with immunoSEQ multiplex PCR; TCRdb's copy has only in-frame clones and lacks some. The profile shows tens of thousands of clones, roughly 98% of them singletons. This TCR was recovered from a human donor in good health. The chain combines TRBV12-5 with TRBJ1-2; the D gene is possibly TRBD1 (5 bases). Sequenced sample: T cells isolated from PBMCs. In DNA form, the CDR3 reads TGTGCTAGTGGTCCCCCCGGGGGGTATGGCTACACCTTC. This encodes CASGPPGGYGYTF. The full variable domain, completed using reference TRBV12-5 and TRBJ1-2, is DARVTQTPRHKVTEMGQEVTMRCQPILGHNTVFWYRQTMMQGLELLAYFRNRAPLDDSGMPKDRFSAEMPDATLATLKIQPSEPRDSAVYFCASGPPGGYGYTFGSGTRLTVV.